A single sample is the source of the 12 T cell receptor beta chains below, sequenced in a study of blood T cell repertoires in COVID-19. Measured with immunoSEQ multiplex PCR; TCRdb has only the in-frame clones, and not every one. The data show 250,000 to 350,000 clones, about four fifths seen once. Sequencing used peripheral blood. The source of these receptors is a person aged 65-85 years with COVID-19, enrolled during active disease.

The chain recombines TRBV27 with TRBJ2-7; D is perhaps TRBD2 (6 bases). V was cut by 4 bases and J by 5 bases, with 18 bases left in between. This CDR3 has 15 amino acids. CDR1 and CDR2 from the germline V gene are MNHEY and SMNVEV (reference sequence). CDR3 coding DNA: TGTGCCAGCAGTTGGCGTGGGCGGGATTATGACGAGCAGTACTTC. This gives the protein CASSWRGRDYDEQYF.

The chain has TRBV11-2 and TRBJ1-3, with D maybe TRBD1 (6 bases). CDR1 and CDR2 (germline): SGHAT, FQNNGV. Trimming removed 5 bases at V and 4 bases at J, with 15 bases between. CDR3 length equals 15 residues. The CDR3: CASSQFDRFGNTIYF. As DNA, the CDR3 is TGTGCCAGCAGCCAATTCGACAGGTTCGGAAACACCATATATTTT.

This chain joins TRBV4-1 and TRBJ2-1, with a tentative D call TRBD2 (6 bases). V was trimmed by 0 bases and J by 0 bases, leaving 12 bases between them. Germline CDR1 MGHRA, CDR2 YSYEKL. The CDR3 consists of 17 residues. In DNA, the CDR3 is TGCGCCAGCAGCCAAGATTCGATAGCGGCCTCCTACAATGAGCAGTTCTTC. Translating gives CASSQDSIAASYNEQFF.

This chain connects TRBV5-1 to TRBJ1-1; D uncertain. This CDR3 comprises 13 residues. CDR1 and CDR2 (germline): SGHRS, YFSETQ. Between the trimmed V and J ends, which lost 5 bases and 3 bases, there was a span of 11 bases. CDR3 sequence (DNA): TGCGCCAGCAGTTCTTCAGTCGACACTGAAGCTTTCTTT. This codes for CASSSSVDTEAFF.

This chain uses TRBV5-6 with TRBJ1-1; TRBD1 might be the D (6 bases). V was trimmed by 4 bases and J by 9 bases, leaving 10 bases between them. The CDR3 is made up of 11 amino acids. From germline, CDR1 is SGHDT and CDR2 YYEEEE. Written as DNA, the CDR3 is TGTGCCAGCAGCCTCACAGGGAAAGCTTTCTTT. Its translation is CASSLTGKAFF.

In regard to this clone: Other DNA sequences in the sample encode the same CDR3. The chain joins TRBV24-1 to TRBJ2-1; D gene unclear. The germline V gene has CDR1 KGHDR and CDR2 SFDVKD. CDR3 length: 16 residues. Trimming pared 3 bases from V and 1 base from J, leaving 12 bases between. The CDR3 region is CATSDHRDTSYNEQFF. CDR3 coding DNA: TGTGCCACCAGTGATCACCGAGACACATCCTACAATGAGCAGTTCTTC.

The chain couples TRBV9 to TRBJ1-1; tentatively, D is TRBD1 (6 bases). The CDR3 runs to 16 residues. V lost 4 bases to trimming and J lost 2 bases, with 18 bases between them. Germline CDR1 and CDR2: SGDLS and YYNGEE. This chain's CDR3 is CASSPKGQMKNTEAFF. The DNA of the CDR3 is TGTGCCAGCAGCCCTAAAGGACAGATGAAAAACACTGAAGCTTTCTTT.

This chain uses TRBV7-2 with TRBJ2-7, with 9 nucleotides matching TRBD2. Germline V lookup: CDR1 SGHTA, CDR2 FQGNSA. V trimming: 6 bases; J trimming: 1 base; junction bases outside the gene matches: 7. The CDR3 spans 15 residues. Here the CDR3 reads CASRIGRGGSYEQYF. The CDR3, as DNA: TGTGCCAGCAGGATAGGGCGGGGGGGGTCCTACGAGCAGTACTTC.

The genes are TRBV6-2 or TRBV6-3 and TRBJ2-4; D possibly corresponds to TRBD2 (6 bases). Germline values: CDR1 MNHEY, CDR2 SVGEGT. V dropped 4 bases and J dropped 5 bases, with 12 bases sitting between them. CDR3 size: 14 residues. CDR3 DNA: TGTGCCAGCAGTTTCTCCGGGACTGAAAACATTCAGTACTTC. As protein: CASSFSGTENIQYF.

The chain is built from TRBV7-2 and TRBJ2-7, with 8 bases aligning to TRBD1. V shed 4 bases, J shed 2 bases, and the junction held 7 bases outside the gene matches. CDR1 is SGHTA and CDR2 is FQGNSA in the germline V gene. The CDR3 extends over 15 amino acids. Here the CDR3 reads CASSSRTGPPYEQYF. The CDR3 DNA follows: TGTGCCAGCAGCTCCCGGACAGGGCCGCCCTACGAGCAGTACTTC.

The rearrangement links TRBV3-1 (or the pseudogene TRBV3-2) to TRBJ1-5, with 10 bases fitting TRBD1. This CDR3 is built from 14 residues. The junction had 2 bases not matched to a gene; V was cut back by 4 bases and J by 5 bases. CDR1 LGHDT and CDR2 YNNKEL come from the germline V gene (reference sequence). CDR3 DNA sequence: TGTGCCAGCAGCCGAGGACAGGGGGATCAGCCCCAGCATTTT. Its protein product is CASSRGQGDQPQHF.

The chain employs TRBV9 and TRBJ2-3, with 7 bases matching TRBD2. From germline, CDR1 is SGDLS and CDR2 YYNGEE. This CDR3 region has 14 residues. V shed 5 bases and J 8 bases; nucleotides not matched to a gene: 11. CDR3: CASSISAGTGTQYF. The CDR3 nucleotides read TGTGCCAGCAGTATATCAGCGGGAACCGGTACGCAGTATTTT.